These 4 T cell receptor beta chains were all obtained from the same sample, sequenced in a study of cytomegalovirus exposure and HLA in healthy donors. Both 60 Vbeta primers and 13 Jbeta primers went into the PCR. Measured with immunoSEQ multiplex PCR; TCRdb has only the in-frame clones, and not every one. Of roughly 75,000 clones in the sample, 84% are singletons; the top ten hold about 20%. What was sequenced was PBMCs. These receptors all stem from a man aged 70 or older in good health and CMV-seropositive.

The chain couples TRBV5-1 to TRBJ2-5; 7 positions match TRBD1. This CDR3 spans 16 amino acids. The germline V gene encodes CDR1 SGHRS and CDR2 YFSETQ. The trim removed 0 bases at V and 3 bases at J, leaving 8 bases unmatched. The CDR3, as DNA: TGCGCCAGCAGCTTGGAGGGGACAGTCCCAAAAGAGACCCAGTACTTC. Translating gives CASSLEGTVPKETQYF.

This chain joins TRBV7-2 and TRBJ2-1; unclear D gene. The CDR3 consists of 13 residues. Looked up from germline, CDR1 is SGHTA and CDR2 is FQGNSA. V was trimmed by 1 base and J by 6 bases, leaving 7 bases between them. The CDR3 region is CASSLGARNEQFF. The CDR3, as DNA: TGTGCCAGCAGCTTAGGAGCTCGCAATGAGCAGTTCTTC.

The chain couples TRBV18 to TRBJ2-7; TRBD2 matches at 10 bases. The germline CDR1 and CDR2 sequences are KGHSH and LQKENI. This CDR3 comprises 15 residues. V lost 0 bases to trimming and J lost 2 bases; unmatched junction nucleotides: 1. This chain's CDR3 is CASSPPTSGTYEQYF. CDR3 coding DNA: TGTGCCAGCTCACCACCAACTAGCGGGACCTACGAGCAGTACTTC.

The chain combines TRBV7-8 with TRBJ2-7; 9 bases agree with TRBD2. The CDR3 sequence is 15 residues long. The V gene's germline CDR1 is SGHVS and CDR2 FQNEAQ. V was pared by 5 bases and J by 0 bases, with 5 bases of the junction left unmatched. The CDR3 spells CASSLQRGASYEQYF. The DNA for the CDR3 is TGTGCCAGCAGCCTCCAGCGGGGGGCCTCCTACGAGCAGTACTTC.